The present entry profiles one T cell receptor (beta chain) with its context. What it binds is not known. Germline lookup yields CDR1 MNHNS and CDR2 SASEGT. The CDR3 runs 15 residues. V trimming: 7 bases; J trimming: 8 bases; junction bases outside the gene matches: 8. The entry originates in a study of cytomegalovirus exposure and HLA in healthy donors. Notes on the study in general: Using the classifier, cytomegalovirus status was reportedly diagnosed with high specificity and sensitivity. The study carried out a later analysis of TCR beta sequences. It associated some 18,000 of them with specific HLA alleles at a false discovery rate of 0.05. Reportedly, TCR beta sequences accurately predicted HLA-A and HLA-B alleles in most subjects.

The PCR contained 60 Vbeta and 13 Jbeta primers. Repertoires were generated with immunoSEQ multiplex PCR, while TCRdb's copy carries only in-frame clones and drops some. The data show 120,000 to 150,000 clones, 55% to 70% seen once. This TCR was sampled from a woman in her 30s in good health and CMV-seropositive. The chain links TRBV6-1 to TRBJ1-4; 12 bases map to TRBD1. Sequenced: PBMCs. The CDR3 protein is CASNPGQGAWEKLFF. CDR3 nucleotide sequence: TGTGCCAGCAACCCGGGACAGGGGGCCTGGGAAAAACTGTTTTTT.